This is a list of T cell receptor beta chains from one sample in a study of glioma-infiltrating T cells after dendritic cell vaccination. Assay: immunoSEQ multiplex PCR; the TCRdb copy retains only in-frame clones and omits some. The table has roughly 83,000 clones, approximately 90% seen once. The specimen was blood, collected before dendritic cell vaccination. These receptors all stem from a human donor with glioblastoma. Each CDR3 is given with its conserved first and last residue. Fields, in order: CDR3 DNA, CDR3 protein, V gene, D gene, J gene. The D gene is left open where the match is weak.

CDR3nt: TGCGCCAGCAGTGAGCAGGGCGATAATTCACCCCTCCACTTT
CDR3aa: CASSEQGDNSPLHF
v_gene: TRBV10-2
d_gene: -
j_gene: TRBJ1-6

CDR3nt: TGTGCCAGCAGCGACAAGGGACAGGGATGGGTCAATGAGCAGTTCTTC
CDR3aa: CASSDKGQGWVNEQFF
v_gene: TRBV7-8
d_gene: TRBD1
j_gene: TRBJ2-1

CDR3nt: TGTGCCAGCAGCGGGAGATTCAGGGCCGCGACGCAGTATTTT
CDR3aa: CASSGRFRAATQYF
v_gene: TRBV6-5
d_gene: -
j_gene: TRBJ2-3

CDR3nt: TGCGCCAGCAGCTCCGGGACAGGCTCCTACAATGAGCAGTTCTTC
CDR3aa: CASSSGTGSYNEQFF
v_gene: TRBV5-1
d_gene: TRBD1
j_gene: TRBJ2-1

CDR3nt: TGTGCCCTGTATCAGTCTTACAATGAGCAGTTCTTC
CDR3aa: CALYQSYNEQFF
v_gene: TRBV30
d_gene: -
j_gene: TRBJ2-1

CDR3nt: TGTGCCAGCAGCCCGTCGTTAGGAGACTACAATGAGCAGTTCTTC
CDR3aa: CASSPSLGDYNEQFF
v_gene: TRBV6-6
d_gene: -
j_gene: TRBJ2-1

CDR3nt: TGTGCCAGCAGCTCCGACAGGGGTCAGCCCCAGCATTTT
CDR3aa: CASSSDRGQPQHF
v_gene: TRBV11-2
d_gene: TRBD1
j_gene: TRBJ1-5

CDR3nt: TGTGCCAGCAGTTACGGGACAGGGTGGAGCACCGGGGAGCTGTTTTTT
CDR3aa: CASSYGTGWSTGELFF
v_gene: TRBV6-5
d_gene: TRBD1
j_gene: TRBJ2-2

CDR3nt: TGCAGCGTTGGACACACAGATACGCAGTATTTT
CDR3aa: CSVGHTDTQYF
v_gene: TRBV29-1
d_gene: -
j_gene: TRBJ2-3

CDR3nt: TGTGCCAGTAGTGCCGTCCCGGGACTAGCGCGAAGGGATAATGAGCAGTTCTTC
CDR3aa: CASSAVPGLARRDNEQFF
v_gene: TRBV19
d_gene: TRBD2
j_gene: TRBJ2-1

CDR3nt: TGTGCCAGCAGCCGGGACAGGGGACAAGAGACCCAGTACTTC
CDR3aa: CASSRDRGQETQYF
v_gene: TRBV2
d_gene: TRBD1
j_gene: TRBJ2-5

CDR3nt: TGTGCCAGCAGCCCGGTGGGGACTAGCGGAACCACAGATACGCAGTATTTT
CDR3aa: CASSPVGTSGTTDTQYF
v_gene: TRBV5-6
d_gene: TRBD2
j_gene: TRBJ2-3

CDR3nt: TGTGCCAGCAGCCCGGGGGGTCGTGGAATTGAAGCTTTCTTT
CDR3aa: CASSPGGRGIEAFF
v_gene: TRBV5-6
d_gene: -
j_gene: TRBJ1-1

CDR3nt: TGTGCCTGGTCGACAGGGAGCTCCTACAATGAGCAGTTCTTC
CDR3aa: CAWSTGSSYNEQFF
v_gene: TRBV30
d_gene: TRBD1
j_gene: TRBJ2-1

CDR3nt: TGTGCCAGCAGTGGGGGGACAGGGATGAACTATGGCTACACCTTC
CDR3aa: CASSGGTGMNYGYTF
v_gene: TRBV6-1
d_gene: TRBD1
j_gene: TRBJ1-2

CDR3nt: TGCGCCAGCGAACAGGGTTCGGGCACCGGGGAGCTGTTTTTT
CDR3aa: CASEQGSGTGELFF
v_gene: TRBV5-1
d_gene: -
j_gene: TRBJ2-2

CDR3nt: TGTGCCAGCAGCTTAAGGTTGGGCAGCACCTACGAGCAGTACTTC
CDR3aa: CASSLRLGSTYEQYF
v_gene: TRBV7-7
d_gene: -
j_gene: TRBJ2-7

CDR3nt: TGTGCCAGCAGTCCGGGACAGGGGGCTTACGAGCAGTACTTC
CDR3aa: CASSPGQGAYEQYF
v_gene: TRBV28
d_gene: TRBD1
j_gene: TRBJ2-7

CDR3nt: TGCAGCGTTGAGAGATCACTAGCGGGAGCAGGTGAGCAGTTCTTC
CDR3aa: CSVERSLAGAGEQFF
v_gene: TRBV29-1
d_gene: TRBD2
j_gene: TRBJ2-1

CDR3nt: TGTGCCAGCAGCGTATGGGACAGGGTCAGGAACACCGGGGAGCTGTTTTTT
CDR3aa: CASSVWDRVRNTGELFF
v_gene: TRBV9
d_gene: TRBD1
j_gene: TRBJ2-2

CDR3nt: TGTGCCAGCAGCGTAGTTGGGGGGGACACAGATACGCAGTATTTT
CDR3aa: CASSVVGGDTDTQYF
v_gene: TRBV9
d_gene: TRBD2
j_gene: TRBJ2-3

CDR3nt: TGTGCCAGCAGCTTAAGGGCTGCGAACACCGGGGAGCTGTTTTTT
CDR3aa: CASSLRAANTGELFF
v_gene: TRBV7-3
d_gene: -
j_gene: TRBJ2-2

CDR3nt: TGTGCCAGTAAAGATCCAGGGGGGTCTGAAGCTTTCTTT
CDR3aa: CASKDPGGSEAFF
v_gene: TRBV28
d_gene: TRBD1
j_gene: TRBJ1-1

CDR3nt: TGTGCCAGCAGTGACAGGGGCTACGAGCAGTACTTC
CDR3aa: CASSDRGYEQYF
v_gene: TRBV6-1
d_gene: -
j_gene: TRBJ2-7

CDR3nt: TGTGCCAGCAGCCCGTCTGGGGGGACAGATACGCAGTATTTT
CDR3aa: CASSPSGGTDTQYF
v_gene: TRBV7-2
d_gene: -
j_gene: TRBJ2-3

CDR3nt: TGTGCCAGCAGCTTAGCGGGCGGAAACACCATATATTTT
CDR3aa: CASSLAGGNTIYF
v_gene: TRBV7-2
d_gene: -
j_gene: TRBJ1-3

CDR3nt: TGTGCCAGCAGTGGGCGGAAATCTGGAAACACCATATATTTT
CDR3aa: CASSGRKSGNTIYF
v_gene: TRBV2
d_gene: -
j_gene: TRBJ1-3

CDR3nt: TGTGCCAGCAGCTTAGGGACAGTAAGCAATCAGCCCCAGCATTTT
CDR3aa: CASSLGTVSNQPQHF
v_gene: TRBV7-9
d_gene: -
j_gene: TRBJ1-5

CDR3nt: TGTGCCAGCAGCTTGGACGGACAGGGTGGTAACTATGGCTACACCTTC
CDR3aa: CASSLDGQGGNYGYTF
v_gene: TRBV5-4
d_gene: TRBD1
j_gene: TRBJ1-2

CDR3nt: TGCGCCAGCAGCCGGGGACAGGCTAGCAATCAGCCCCAGCATTTT
CDR3aa: CASSRGQASNQPQHF
v_gene: TRBV4-1
d_gene: TRBD1
j_gene: TRBJ1-5

CDR3nt: TGTGCCAGCAGGGCCGGGACAGGGGGCGTTCACGAGCAGTACTTC
CDR3aa: CASRAGTGGVHEQYF
v_gene: TRBV2
d_gene: TRBD1
j_gene: TRBJ2-7

CDR3nt: TGTGCCAGCAGCGCACCCCGTGCGGGGGCGCCTTTGGGAGGCTACACCTTC
CDR3aa: CASSAPRAGAPLGGYTF
v_gene: TRBV9
d_gene: -
j_gene: TRBJ1-2

CDR3nt: TGCGCCAGCAGCTTGGGGCAGGCACCGAATGAAAAACTGTTTTTT
CDR3aa: CASSLGQAPNEKLFF
v_gene: TRBV5-1
d_gene: -
j_gene: TRBJ1-4

CDR3nt: TGTGCCAGCAGTGCCGGAGCGCTGCAGCCCCAGCATTTT
CDR3aa: CASSAGALQPQHF
v_gene: TRBV6-4
d_gene: -
j_gene: TRBJ1-5

CDR3nt: TGTGCCAGCAGTTCCCTCGGGAGCACTGAAGCTTTCTTT
CDR3aa: CASSSLGSTEAFF
v_gene: TRBV27
d_gene: -
j_gene: TRBJ1-1

CDR3nt: TGTGCCAGCAGCCAAGGTTTACTAGCGGGATTACTCAATGAGCAGTTCTTC
CDR3aa: CASSQGLLAGLLNEQFF
v_gene: TRBV4-2
d_gene: TRBD2
j_gene: TRBJ2-1

CDR3nt: TGTGCCAGCAGTTTAGGGACTAGCGGGCCACAGTACTTC
CDR3aa: CASSLGTSGPQYF
v_gene: TRBV28
d_gene: TRBD2
j_gene: TRBJ2-5